In its sample, the clone carrying this TCR beta chain was seen many times. This sample stems from a study of T cells in Graves' hyperthyroidism and ophthalmopathy. Germline CDR1 and CDR2: SGHAT and FQDESV (reference sequence). The CDR3 is 15 residues long. V was clipped by 4 bases and J by 8 bases, with 18 bases between them. Template material for amplifying TCR beta CDR3 regions consisted of RNA transcripts. Initially, a first-round RT-PCR of the TCR CDR3 employed the HTBI primer set. TCRdb reanalysed the multiplex PCR reads using MiXCR and keeps one entry per CDR3 protein. The table includes approximately 400,000 distinct CDR3 sequences, 13% detected once.

This TCR was sampled from a man aged 25 to 45 with Graves' hyperthyroidism that later progressed to Graves' ophthalmopathy. The sample consisted of blood. The rearrangement joins TRBV11-1 to TRBJ2-1, with D perhaps assigned TRBD1 or TRBD2 (6 bases each). CDR3 nucleotides: TGTGCCAGCAGCTGGAGGGGGGCAGGGGCTGATGAGCAGTTCTTC. Its protein is CASSWRGAGADEQFF. Looking up the rest from reference TRBV11-1 and TRBJ2-1 gives the full variable domain: EAEVAQSPRYKITEKSQAVAFWCDPISGHATLYWYRQILGQGPELLVQFQDESVVDDSQLPKDRFSAERLKGVDSTLKIQPAELGDSAMYLCASSWRGAGADEQFFGPGTRLTVL.